This T cell receptor beta chain was sequenced for a study of blood T cells in healthy people across ages. The individuals who served as donors were healthy Caucasians living in Russia, aged about 6 to 95. Drawing of peripheral blood yielded roughly 9.8 milliliters from each donor. This clonotype was detected only a few times. A J-beta primer mix and a sample-barcoded 5' primer were used in a second PCR of roughly 6 to 11 cycles. Tags on each cDNA molecule came from a template-switch adaptor with 12 random nucleotides. Each CDR3 protein gets one entry after TCRdb re-called the 5' RACE reads with MiXCR. The table lists around 990,000 distinct CDR3 sequences, 35% to 45% of them singletons. The V gene's germline CDR1 is SNHLY and CDR2 FYNNEI. This CDR3 is 13 amino acids long. V gave up 2 bases and J gave up 13 bases; unmatched junction bases: 7.

The J gene is TRBJ2-1, the V gene TRBV2, with 8 bases aligning to TRBD2. Sequencing used blood. The sequence came from a man between 18 and 35 years old in good health. The CDR3 sequence: CASSEMPGGTQFF. In DNA form, the CDR3 reads TGTGCCAGCAGTGAAATGCCGGGGGGGACCCAGTTCTTC.